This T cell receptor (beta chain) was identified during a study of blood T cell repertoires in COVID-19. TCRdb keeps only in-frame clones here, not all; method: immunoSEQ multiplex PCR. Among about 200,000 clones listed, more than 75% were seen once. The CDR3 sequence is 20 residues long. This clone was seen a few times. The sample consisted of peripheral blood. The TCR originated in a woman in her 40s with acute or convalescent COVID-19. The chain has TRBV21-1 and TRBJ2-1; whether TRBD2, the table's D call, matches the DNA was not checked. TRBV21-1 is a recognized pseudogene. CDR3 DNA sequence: TGTGCCAGCAGCAAGTGGACCGGGACAGAGGGACTAGCGGAATACAATGAGCAGTTCTTC. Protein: CASSKWTGTEGLAEYNEQFF.